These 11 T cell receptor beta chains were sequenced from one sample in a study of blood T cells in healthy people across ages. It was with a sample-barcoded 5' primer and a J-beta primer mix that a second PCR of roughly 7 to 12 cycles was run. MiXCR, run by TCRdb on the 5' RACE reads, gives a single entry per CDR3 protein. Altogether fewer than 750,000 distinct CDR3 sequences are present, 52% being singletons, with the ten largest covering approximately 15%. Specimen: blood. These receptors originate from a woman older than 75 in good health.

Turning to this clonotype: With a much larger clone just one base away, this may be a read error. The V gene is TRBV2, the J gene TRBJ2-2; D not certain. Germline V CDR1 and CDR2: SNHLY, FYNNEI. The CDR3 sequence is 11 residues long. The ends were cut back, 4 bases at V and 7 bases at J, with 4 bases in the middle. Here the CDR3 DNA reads TGTGCCAGCAGTGCTAACGGGGAGCTGTTTTTT. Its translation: CASSANGELFF.

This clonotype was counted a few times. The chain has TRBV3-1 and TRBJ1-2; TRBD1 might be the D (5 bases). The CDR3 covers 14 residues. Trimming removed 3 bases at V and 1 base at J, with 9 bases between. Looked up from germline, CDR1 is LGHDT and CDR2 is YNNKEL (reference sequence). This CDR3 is CASSHRQINYGYTF. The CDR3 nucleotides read TGTGCCAGCAGCCATCGACAGATTAACTATGGCTACACCTTC.

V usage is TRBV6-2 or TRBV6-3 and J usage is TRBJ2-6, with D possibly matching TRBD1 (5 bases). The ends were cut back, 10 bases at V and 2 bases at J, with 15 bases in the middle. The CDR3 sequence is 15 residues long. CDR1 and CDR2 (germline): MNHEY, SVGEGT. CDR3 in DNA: TGTGCCATCCTGGACACTGGGCCTGGGGCCAACGTCCTGACTTTC. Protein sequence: CAILDTGPGANVLTF.

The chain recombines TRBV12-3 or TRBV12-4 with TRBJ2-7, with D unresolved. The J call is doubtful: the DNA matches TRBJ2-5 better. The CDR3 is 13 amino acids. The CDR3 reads CASSLNLKETQYF. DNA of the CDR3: TGTGCCAGCAGTTTGAACCTAAAAGAGACCCAGTACTTC.

This chain's CDR3 is CASSLDSNEQYF. In DNA form, the CDR3 reads TGTGCCAGCAGCTTAGACAGCAATGAGCAGTACTTC. This chain links TRBV11-3 with TRBJ2-1, with unresolved D. The J call may be faulty, since TRBJ2-7 better matches the DNA end. This CDR3 has 12 residues. Looked up from germline, CDR1 is SGHNT and CDR2 is YENEEA.

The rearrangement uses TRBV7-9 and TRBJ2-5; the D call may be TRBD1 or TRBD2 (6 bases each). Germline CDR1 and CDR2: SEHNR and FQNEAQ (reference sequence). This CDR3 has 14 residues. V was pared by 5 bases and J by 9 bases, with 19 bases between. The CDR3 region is CASSTPGHGRAQYF. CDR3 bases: TGTGCCAGCAGCACCCCGGGACACGGGAGAGCCCAGTACTTC.

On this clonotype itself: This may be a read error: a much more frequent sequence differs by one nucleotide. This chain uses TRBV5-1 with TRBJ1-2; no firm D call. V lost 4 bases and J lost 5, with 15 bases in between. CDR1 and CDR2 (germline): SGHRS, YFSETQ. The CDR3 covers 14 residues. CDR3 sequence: CASSVAAVPYGYTF. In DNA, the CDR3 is TGCGCCAGCAGCGTCGCGGCGGTGCCTTATGGCTACACCTTC.

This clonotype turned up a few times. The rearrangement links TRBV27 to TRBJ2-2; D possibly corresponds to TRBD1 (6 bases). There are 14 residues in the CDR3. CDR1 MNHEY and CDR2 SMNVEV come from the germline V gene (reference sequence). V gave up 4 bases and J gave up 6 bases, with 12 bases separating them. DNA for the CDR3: TGTGCCAGCAGTTCCGTCGACAGGCCCGGGGAGCTGTTTTTT. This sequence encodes CASSSVDRPGELFF.

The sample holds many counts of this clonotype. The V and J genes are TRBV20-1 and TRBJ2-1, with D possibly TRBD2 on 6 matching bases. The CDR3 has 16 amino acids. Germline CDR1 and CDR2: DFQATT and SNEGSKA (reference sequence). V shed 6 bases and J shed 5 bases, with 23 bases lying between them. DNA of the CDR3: TGCAGTGCCCTACTCATCACGGGGGTACCCAACAATGAGCAGTTCTTC. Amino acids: CSALLITGVPNNEQFF.

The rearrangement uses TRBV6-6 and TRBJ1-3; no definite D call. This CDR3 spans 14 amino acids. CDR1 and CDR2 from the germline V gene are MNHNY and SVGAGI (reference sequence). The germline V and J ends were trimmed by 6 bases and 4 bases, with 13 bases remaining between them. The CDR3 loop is CASSGQSSGNTIYF. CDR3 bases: TGTGCCAGCAGCGGCCAGTCTTCGGGAAACACCATATATTTT.

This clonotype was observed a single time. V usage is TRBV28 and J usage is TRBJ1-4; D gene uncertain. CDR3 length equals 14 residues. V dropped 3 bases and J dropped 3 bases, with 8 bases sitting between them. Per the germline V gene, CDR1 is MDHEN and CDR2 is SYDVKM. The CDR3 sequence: CASSFQIANEKLFF. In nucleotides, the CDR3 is TGTGCCAGCAGTTTTCAGATTGCTAATGAAAAACTGTTTTTT.